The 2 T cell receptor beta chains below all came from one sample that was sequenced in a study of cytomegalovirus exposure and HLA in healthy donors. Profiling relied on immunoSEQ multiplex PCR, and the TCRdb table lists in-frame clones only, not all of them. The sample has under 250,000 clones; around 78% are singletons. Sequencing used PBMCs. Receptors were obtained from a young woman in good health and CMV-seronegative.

The CDR3 reads CASSTTVTINEQFF. The CDR3 DNA reads as TGTGCCAGCAGCACGACAGTGACAATAAATGAGCAGTTCTTC. V gene TRBV11-2 combines with J gene TRBJ2-1, with TRBD1 as a possible D gene (5 bases). The CDR3 loop spans 14 amino acids. Trimming shortened V by 5 bases and J by 7 bases, and 15 bases separated the two germline ends. Germline CDR1 is SGHAT and CDR2 is FQNNGV.

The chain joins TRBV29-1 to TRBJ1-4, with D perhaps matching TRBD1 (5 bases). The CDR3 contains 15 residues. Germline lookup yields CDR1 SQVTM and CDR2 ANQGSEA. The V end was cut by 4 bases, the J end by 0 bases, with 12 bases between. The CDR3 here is CSVGQTGTTNEKLFF. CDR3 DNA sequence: TGCAGCGTTGGACAGACCGGTACAACTAATGAAAAACTGTTTTTT.